The next 32 T cell receptor beta chains were all read from a single sample in a study of blood T cell repertoires in COVID-19. TCRdb keeps only in-frame clones here, not all; method: immunoSEQ multiplex PCR. Here the sample spans 250,000 or so clones, over 70% being singletons. The source material was peripheral blood. The source of these receptors is a woman of 80 years or more with acute or convalescent COVID-19.

The CDR3 loop reads CASRLSAGYGYGYTF. In nucleotides, the CDR3 is TGTGCCAGCAGACTTTCCGCAGGGTACGGGTATGGCTACACCTTC. The chain couples TRBV27 to TRBJ1-2, with D tentatively TRBD1 (5 bases). The germline V gene has CDR1 MNHEY and CDR2 SMNVEV (reference sequence). CDR3 size: 15 residues. Trimming cost V 6 bases and J 5 bases, with 19 bases left between them.

This clone has just a few counts. This chain uses TRBV10-3 with TRBJ1-6; D is perhaps TRBD1 (5 bases). CDR3 length equals 14 residues. Trimming cost V 6 bases and J 4 bases, with 10 bases left between them. In germline, CDR1 is ENHRY, CDR2 SYGVKD. Here the CDR3 DNA reads TGTGCCATCAGCATTACAGGATATAATTCACCCCTCCACTTT. Its protein is CAISITGYNSPLHF.

The rearrangement joins TRBV24-1 to TRBJ2-1, with TRBD2 as a possible D gene (7 bases). CDR3 length: 16 amino acids. The V end lost 3 bases, the J end lost 8 bases, and 19 bases lay between the germline ends. Germline V gene lookup returns CDR1 KGHDR and CDR2 SFDVKD. The CDR3 coding sequence is TGTGCCACCAGTGATCCCTCCCGCGGGGGCCGCGATGAGCAGTTCTTC. Its protein product is CATSDPSRGGRDEQFF.

This clone showed up just a few times. This sample includes further DNA sequences coding for the same CDR3. This sequence joins TRBV18 and TRBJ2-5; maybe TRBD1 (6 bases). Germline values: CDR1 KGHSH, CDR2 LQKENI. The CDR3 contains 14 residues. V lost 1 base and J 1 base, leaving 7 bases between the germline ends. CDR3 protein: CASSPQGVQETQYF. Written as DNA, the CDR3 is TGTGCCAGCTCACCACAGGGGGTCCAAGAGACCCAGTACTTC.

In this sample, this clone turned up a few times. The J gene is TRBJ1-6, the V gene TRBV9, with TRBD1 matching over 8 bases. V was pared by 0 bases and J by 13 bases, with 9 bases of the junction left unmatched. CDR1 SGDLS and CDR2 YYNGEE come from the germline V gene. This CDR3 is 15 amino acids long. The CDR3 DNA follows: TGTGCCAGCAGCGTAGAGGGACAGGACCCCTTCCCCCTCCACTTT. It is translated as CASSVEGQDPFPLHF.

This CDR3 reads CASSPSGRTGGTQYF. CDR3 nucleotides: TGTGCCAGCAGCCCTTCCGGGCGGACTGGTGGTACGCAGTATTTT. The V call is TRBV3-1 (or the pseudogene TRBV3-2), the J call TRBJ2-3; weak D call: TRBD2 (5 bases). Per the germline V gene, CDR1 is LGHDT and CDR2 is YNNKEL (reference sequence). Trimming removed 4 bases at V and 8 bases at J, with 19 bases between. This CDR3 has 15 residues.

The V gene is TRBV18, the J gene TRBJ2-1, with 7 bases that match TRBD1. The V segment lost 4 bases and the J segment 9 bases; nucleotides outside the gene matches: 6. Germline lookup yields CDR1 KGHSH and CDR2 LQKENI. There are 13 residues in the CDR3. The CDR3 here is CASSRTGVSEQFF. Written as DNA, the CDR3 is TGTGCCAGCTCACGCACAGGGGTGAGTGAGCAGTTCTTC.

This clone has only one observation. The chain links TRBV5-1 to TRBJ1-2; 10 nucleotides align to TRBD1. The germline V gene has CDR1 SGHRS and CDR2 YFSETQ. V shed 0 bases, J shed 1 base, and the junction held 0 bases outside the gene matches. This CDR3 is 15 amino acids long. This CDR3 is CASSLGTGGNYGYTF. CDR3 nucleotide sequence: TGCGCCAGCAGCTTGGGGACAGGGGGTAACTATGGCTACACCTTC. Full variable domain (remainder filled in from reference TRBV5-1 and TRBJ1-2): KAGVTQTPRYLIKTRGQQVTLSCSPISGHRSVSWYQQTPGQGLQFLFEYFSETQRNKGNFPGRFSGRQFSNSRSEMNVSTLELGDSALYLCASSLGTGGNYGYTFGSGTRLTVV.

This clone was seen just once. V is TRBV28 and J is TRBJ1-6; 8 positions agree with TRBD1. The V gene's germline CDR1 is MDHEN and CDR2 SYDVKM. V was clipped by 4 bases and J by 9 bases; unmatched bases: 8. CDR3 length equals 15 residues. The DNA for the CDR3 is TGTGCCAGCAGTTCCGGGACAGGTTACGGTTCACCCCTCCACTTT. This encodes CASSSGTGYGSPLHF.

CDR3 protein: CASSSGQGTDEQYF. The CDR3, as DNA: TGTGCCAGCTCCTCGGGACAGGGAACCGACGAGCAGTACTTC. V is TRBV2 and J is TRBJ2-7, with 9 bases aligning to TRBD1. The CDR3 has 14 residues. Germline loops: CDR1 SNHLY, CDR2 FYNNEI. V lost 8 bases to trimming and J lost 5 bases; unmatched junction nucleotides: 10. The whole variable domain, filled in from reference TRBV2 and TRBJ2-7, reads EPEVTQTPSHQVTQMGQEVILRCVPISNHLYFYWYRQILGQKVEFLVSFYNNEISEKSEIFDDQFSVERPDGSNFTLKIRSTKLEDSAMYFCASSSGQGTDEQYFGPGTRLTVT.

V is TRBV7-8 and J is TRBJ2-6, with 8 bases lining up with TRBD2. After removal of 1 base from V and 1 base from J, the junction contained 9 bases not matched to a gene. The CDR3 is made up of 19 amino acids. Germline CDR1 is SGHVS and CDR2 is FQNEAQ. The CDR3 protein is CASSLVGSGGPSGANVLTF. CDR3 sequence (DNA): TGTGCCAGCAGCTTAGTTGGTTCGGGGGGGCCTTCTGGGGCCAACGTCCTGACTTTC. The whole variable domain, filled in from reference TRBV7-8 and TRBJ2-6, reads GAGVSQSPRYKVAKRGQDVALRCDPISGHVSLFWYQQALGQGPEFLTYFQNEAQLDKSGLPSDRFFAERPEGSVSTLKIQRTQQEDSAVYLCASSLVGSGGPSGANVLTFGAGSRLTVL.

This clone was seen at least ten times. The chain joins TRBV19 to TRBJ1-2, with D possibly matching TRBD1 (5 bases). V was pared by 1 base and J by 5 bases, with 14 bases between. This CDR3 region has 15 residues. Germline V CDR1 and CDR2: LNHDA, SQIVND (reference sequence). CDR3 sequence (DNA): TGTGCCAGTAGTATAGGCTTACAGGCCCTGTATGGCTACACCTTC. Its protein is CASSIGLQALYGYTF.

As to this clone: The same CDR3 can be traced to other DNA sequences in this sample. V and J are TRBV18 and TRBJ1-4; no firm D call. V lost 5 bases, J lost 5 bases, and 12 bases lay in between. The germline V gene encodes CDR1 KGHSH and CDR2 LQKENI. The CDR3 loop spans 14 amino acids. CDR3 amino acids: CASSAGLTNEKLFF. The CDR3 DNA follows: TGTGCCAGCTCAGCAGGACTAACAAATGAAAAACTGTTTTTT.

This chain joins TRBV19 and TRBJ2-1, with D possibly TRBD1 on 6 matching bases. The CDR3 extends over 16 amino acids. Germline CDR1 LNHDA, CDR2 SQIVND (reference sequence). V was cut by 3 bases and J by 5 bases, with 17 bases left in between. CDR3 nucleotides: TGTGCCAGTAGTATCCGCTCGGACAGATGGAACAATGAGCAGTTCTTC. The encoded protein is CASSIRSDRWNNEQFF.

V and J are TRBV19 and TRBJ2-5; 11 bases agree with TRBD2. After removal of 6 bases from V and 3 bases from J, the junction contained 15 bases not matched to a gene. Germline assignment: CDR1 LNHDA and CDR2 SQIVND (reference sequence). The CDR3 has 18 residues. CDR3 residues: CASSIGLYTGLAEETQYF. The DNA for the CDR3 is TGTGCCAGTAGCATTGGACTATATACGGGACTAGCGGAAGAGACCCAGTACTTC.

In its sample, this clone was seen a few times. The CDR3 reads CASSQGQGSGMAQHF. CDR3 DNA sequence: TGTGCCAGCAGCCAAGGCCAGGGCTCGGGCATGGCCCAGCATTTT. The rearrangement links TRBV3-1 (or the pseudogene TRBV3-2) to TRBJ1-5, with a tentative D call TRBD1 (5 bases). The CDR3 sequence is 15 residues long. The V end was cut by 1 base, the J end by 11 bases, with 18 bases between. CDR1 is LGHDT and CDR2 is YNNKEL in the germline V gene (reference sequence).

This clone appeared a few times. CDR3 in amino acids: CASSFGQSYEQYF. CDR3 DNA sequence: TGTGCCAGCAGTTTCGGACAGTCCTACGAGCAGTACTTC. V is TRBV12-3 or TRBV12-4 and J is TRBJ2-7; D may be TRBD1 (6 bases). Trimming shortened V by 3 bases and J by 1 base, and 7 bases separated the two germline ends. The CDR3 runs to 13 residues.

As DNA, the CDR3 is TGCGCCAGCAGCTTGGGGGGACTAGCTTCGAACACCGGGGAGCTGTTTTTT. This encodes CASSLGGLASNTGELFF. This chain uses TRBV5-1 with TRBJ2-2; 9 bases match TRBD2. The CDR3 sequence is 17 residues long. V was pared by 0 bases and J by 0 bases, with 3 bases of the junction left unmatched. The germline gives CDR1 SGHRS, CDR2 YFSETQ.

The V and J genes are TRBV10-1 and TRBJ2-1, with TRBD2 identical over 8 bases. Germline loops: CDR1 WNHNN, CDR2 SYGVQD (reference sequence). This CDR3 has 15 residues. After removal of 6 bases from V and 8 bases from J, the junction contained 12 bases not matched to a gene. The CDR3 region is CASSAVGLGDDEQFF. As DNA, the CDR3 is TGCGCCAGCAGCGCCGTGGGACTAGGTGACGATGAGCAGTTCTTC.

The chain has TRBV6-2 or TRBV6-3 and TRBJ2-6; D not resolved. Germline CDR1 and CDR2: MNHEY and SVGEGT. The CDR3 contains 14 residues. V was clipped by 6 bases and J by 3 bases, with 9 bases between them. The CDR3 DNA sequence: TGTGCCAGCAGCCGTTACGGTGGGGCCAACGTCCTGACTTTC. Its protein product is CASSRYGGANVLTF.

V is TRBV5-5 and J is TRBJ2-7; 12 nucleotides match TRBD2. The CDR3 loop spans 14 amino acids. With V trimmed by 7 bases and J by 2 bases, 4 bases remained unmatched. The germline gives CDR1 SGHKS, CDR2 YYEKEE (reference sequence). The CDR3 bases are TGTGCCAGCCGTCTAGCGGGAGGGCCCTACGAGCAGTACTTC. Translation: CASRLAGGPYEQYF.

V gene TRBV5-1 combines with J gene TRBJ2-5; 7 bases align to TRBD1. J gave up 1 base and V 1 base, and 7 bases lay outside the gene matches. Germline CDR1 reads SGHRS; CDR2 reads YFSETQ. The CDR3 loop spans 16 amino acids. Written as DNA, the CDR3 is TGCGCCAGCAGCTTGAACGGACAGGCCTTCCAAGAGACCCAGTACTTC. It translates to CASSLNGQAFQETQYF.

The chain has TRBV12-5 and TRBJ2-7; TRBD2 matches 7 bases. The trim removed 0 bases at V and 3 bases at J, leaving 11 bases unmatched. The CDR3 extends over 17 amino acids. Germline V CDR1 and CDR2: LGHNT, FRNRAP. The CDR3: CASGLVYIQRGGYEQYF. The CDR3, as DNA: TGTGCTAGTGGTTTGGTATATATCCAGCGGGGAGGCTACGAGCAGTACTTC.

The chain employs TRBV12-3 or TRBV12-4 and TRBJ2-7; 8 positions match TRBD1. J lost 6 bases, V lost 5 bases, and 6 bases had no gene match. The CDR3 is 13 amino acids. CDR3 sequence (DNA): TGTGCCAGCAGTGCAGACAGGGGAGGCGAGCAGTACTTC. Protein sequence: CASSADRGGEQYF.

The chain recombines TRBV19 with TRBJ2-1; D perhaps matches TRBD2 (6 bases). CDR3 length equals 16 residues. Per the germline V gene, CDR1 is LNHDA and CDR2 is SQIVND (reference sequence). Between the trimmed V and J ends, which lost 7 bases and 8 bases, there was a span of 24 bases. The CDR3 nucleotides are TGTGCCAGTAAGAATTCCGGGAGAAGGGATGGGGATGAGCAGTTCTTC. It encodes CASKNSGRRDGDEQFF.

The genes are TRBV5-1 and TRBJ1-4, with a tentative D call TRBD1 (6 bases). The germline V gene encodes CDR1 SGHRS and CDR2 YFSETQ. There are 15 residues in the CDR3. The V end was cut by 1 base, the J end by 7 bases, with 14 bases between. CDR3: CASSLMTGTFEKLFF. The DNA for the CDR3 is TGCGCCAGCAGCTTGATGACAGGCACCTTTGAAAAACTGTTTTTT.

This rearrangement joins TRBV18 to TRBJ1-1; D is unresolved. Per the germline V gene, CDR1 is KGHSH and CDR2 is LQKENI. CDR3 size: 15 residues. Trimming cost V 1 base and J 2 bases, with 11 bases left between them. CDR3 nucleotide sequence: TGTGCCAGCTCACCACAAGGTATGGGCAACACTGAAGCTTTCTTT. Translation: CASSPQGMGNTEAFF.

This rearrangement joins TRBV7-9 to TRBJ1-1; weak D call: TRBD1 (6 bases). The CDR3 runs to 16 residues. Trimming took 0 bases from V and 4 from J, leaving 15 bases between them. Germline CDR1 is SEHNR and CDR2 is FQNEAQ (reference sequence). The CDR3 reads CASSLAVGAGTTEAFF. For the CDR3, the DNA is TGTGCCAGCAGCTTAGCTGTGGGGGCTGGAACCACTGAAGCTTTCTTT.

This sequence joins TRBV4-1 and TRBJ1-1; no reliable D call. Germline V gives CDR1 MGHRA, CDR2 YSYEKL. Trimming pared 4 bases from V and 0 bases from J, leaving 12 bases between. This CDR3 contains 15 residues. CDR3 residues: CASSRRNQVNTEAFF. Written as DNA, the CDR3 is TGCGCCAGCAGCCGTAGAAACCAGGTGAACACTGAAGCTTTCTTT.

V is TRBV28 and J is TRBJ1-1; TRBD1 matches at 11 bases. Germline V gene data show CDR1 as MDHEN and CDR2 as SYDVKM. With V trimmed by 6 bases and J by 5 bases, 8 bases remained unmatched. The CDR3 length is 15 residues. The CDR3 region is CASSPWDRGTTEAFF. The CDR3 region has the DNA TGTGCCAGCAGCCCCTGGGACAGGGGGACGACTGAAGCTTTCTTT.

The chain has TRBV18 and TRBJ2-1; unclear D gene. The CDR3 length is 14 residues. Germline CDR1 KGHSH, CDR2 LQKENI. The V gene lost 3 bases and the J gene lost 2 bases, with 8 bases spanning the gap. CDR3 nucleotide sequence: TGTGCCAGCTCACCCACTTACCCCTACAATGAGCAGTTCTTC. Protein: CASSPTYPYNEQFF.

This clone was seen a single time. The chain carries TRBV19 and TRBJ1-2; 12 nucleotides match TRBD1. With 7 bases clipped from V and 11 bases from J, the junction kept 14 bases outside the gene matches. The CDR3 is 15 amino acids. Germline values: CDR1 LNHDA, CDR2 SQIVND (reference sequence). The CDR3 region has the DNA TGTGCCAGTATCTCCATCGGGACAGGGGGCACAATTTACACCTTC. Encoded protein: CASISIGTGGTIYTF.